These T cell receptor beta chains were read from a single sample in a study of shared clonotypes between healthy human individuals. TCRdb's table, derived via immunoSEQ multiplex PCR, lists solely in-frame clones and lacks some. The sample lists 1.6 million or so clones; roughly 96% were seen once. Specimen: naive CD4+ T cells sorted from blood. The receptor set was obtained from a man aged 25 to 40 in good health. Both conserved end residues are part of each CDR3. Each record gives: clone size, J gene, V gene, CDR3 length, D gene, CDR3 protein, CDR3 DNA. A D gene is named only where the DNA matches it firmly. Size is omitted from some rows. Given values are once, few, many or a class for expanded clones.

clone_size: NA
j_call: TRBJ2-7
v_call: TRBV28
cdr3_length: 14
d_call: TRBD1
cdr3_aa: CASSLPGQGYEQYF
cdr3_nt: TGTGCCAGCAGTTTGCCGGGACAGGGCTACGAGCAGTACTTC

clone_size: NA
j_call: TRBJ1-5
v_call: TRBV5-6
cdr3_length: 17
d_call: NA
cdr3_aa: CASSLRSGQRINQPQHF
cdr3_nt: TGTGCCAGCAGCTTAAGGTCGGGACAACGCATCAATCAGCCCCAGCATTTT

clone_size: NA
j_call: TRBJ2-7
v_call: TRBV27
cdr3_length: 15
d_call: TRBD2
cdr3_aa: CASSSGLGGTYEQYF
cdr3_nt: TGTGCCAGCAGTTCCGGACTAGGAGGCACCTACGAGCAGTACTTC

clone_size: NA
j_call: TRBJ2-7
v_call: TRBV7-2
cdr3_length: 16
d_call: TRBD2
cdr3_aa: CASRRGTSGSRYEQYF
cdr3_nt: TGTGCCAGCAGACGGGGGACTAGCGGGAGTCGCTACGAGCAGTACTTC

clone_size: NA
j_call: TRBJ2-7
v_call: TRBV6-5
cdr3_length: 15
d_call: NA
cdr3_aa: CASSSRSGPTYEQYF
cdr3_nt: TGTGCCAGCAGTTCTCGTAGCGGCCCAACATACGAGCAGTACTTC

clone_size: NA
j_call: TRBJ2-1
v_call: TRBV5-1
cdr3_length: 15
d_call: NA
cdr3_aa: CASSLGQEIHNEQFF
cdr3_nt: TGCGCCAGCAGCTTGGGGCAGGAGATTCACAATGAGCAGTTCTTC

clone_size: NA
j_call: TRBJ2-3
v_call: TRBV19
cdr3_length: 15
d_call: NA
cdr3_aa: CASSMNRVRSDTQYF
cdr3_nt: TGTGCCAGTAGTATGAACAGGGTACGCTCAGATACGCAGTATTTT

clone_size: NA
j_call: TRBJ1-3
v_call: TRBV7-9
cdr3_length: 16
d_call: TRBD1
cdr3_aa: CASSIHHRGLGNTIYF
cdr3_nt: TGTGCCAGCAGCATTCACCACAGGGGGCTCGGAAACACCATATATTTT

clone_size: NA
j_call: TRBJ2-3
v_call: TRBV18
cdr3_length: 16
d_call: NA
cdr3_aa: CASSPLPGTSTDTQYF
cdr3_nt: TGTGCCAGCTCACCTCTCCCCGGGACTAGCACAGATACGCAGTATTTT

clone_size: NA
j_call: TRBJ1-1
v_call: TRBV15
cdr3_length: 13
d_call: NA
cdr3_aa: CATSRPRGTEAFF
cdr3_nt: TGTGCCACCAGCAGACCTCGGGGCACTGAAGCTTTCTTT

clone_size: NA
j_call: TRBJ1-1
v_call: TRBV7-6
cdr3_length: 13
d_call: NA
cdr3_aa: CASSSRPNTEAFF
cdr3_nt: TGTGCCAGCAGCTCCCGACCGAACACTGAAGCTTTCTTT

clone_size: NA
j_call: TRBJ2-2
v_call: TRBV7-9
cdr3_length: 17
d_call: TRBD2
cdr3_aa: CASSIHPSGRAGGELFF
cdr3_nt: TGTGCCAGCAGCATCCATCCTAGCGGGAGGGCTGGCGGGGAGCTGTTTTTT

clone_size: NA
j_call: TRBJ2-5
v_call: TRBV6-6
cdr3_length: 16
d_call: NA
cdr3_aa: CASSYYALSGEETQYF
cdr3_nt: TGTGCCAGCAGTTACTACGCTTTGTCCGGGGAAGAGACCCAGTACTTC

clone_size: NA
j_call: TRBJ1-1
v_call: TRBV4-1
cdr3_length: 15
d_call: NA
cdr3_aa: CASSQVWSVEGEAFF
cdr3_nt: TGCGCCAGCAGCCAAGTATGGTCGGTGGAGGGTGAAGCTTTCTTT

clone_size: NA
j_call: TRBJ2-1
v_call: TRBV18
cdr3_length: 17
d_call: NA
cdr3_aa: CASSPMRDGISYNEQFF
cdr3_nt: TGTGCCAGCTCACCGATGCGAGACGGCATCTCCTACAATGAGCAGTTCTTC

clone_size: NA
j_call: TRBJ1-2
v_call: TRBV28
cdr3_length: 13
d_call: NA
cdr3_aa: CASSLGQSYGYTF
cdr3_nt: TGTGCCAGCAGTTTAGGTCAGAGCTATGGCTACACCTTC

clone_size: NA
j_call: TRBJ2-1
v_call: TRBV5-1
cdr3_length: 15
d_call: NA
cdr3_aa: CASSLGQSSYNEQFF
cdr3_nt: TGCGCCAGCAGCTTGGGACAGAGCTCCTACAATGAGCAGTTCTTC

clone_size: NA
j_call: TRBJ2-7
v_call: TRBV10-2
cdr3_length: 16
d_call: NA
cdr3_aa: CASSAVGGPPGYEQYF
cdr3_nt: TGCGCCAGCAGTGCTGTAGGGGGTCCCCCCGGTTACGAGCAGTACTTC

clone_size: once
j_call: TRBJ2-7
v_call: TRBV6-5
cdr3_length: 14
d_call: NA
cdr3_aa: CASSMGYSASEQYF
cdr3_nt: TGTGCCAGCAGTATGGGGTATAGCGCATCCGAGCAGTACTTC

clone_size: NA
j_call: TRBJ2-7
v_call: TRBV5-1
cdr3_length: 15
d_call: NA
cdr3_aa: CASSLGLGQNYEQYF
cdr3_nt: TGCGCCAGCAGCTTGGGACTTGGTCAGAATTACGAGCAGTACTTC

clone_size: NA
j_call: TRBJ1-1
v_call: TRBV9
cdr3_length: 13
d_call: NA
cdr3_aa: CASSAGPNTEAFF
cdr3_nt: TGTGCCAGCAGCGCTGGGCCGAACACTGAAGCTTTCTTT

clone_size: NA
j_call: TRBJ2-3
v_call: TRBV2
cdr3_length: 13
d_call: NA
cdr3_aa: CASSASLRDTQYF
cdr3_nt: TGTGCCAGCTCGGCTAGCTTGAGAGATACGCAGTATTTT

clone_size: NA
j_call: TRBJ1-1
v_call: TRBV5-1
cdr3_length: 12
d_call: NA
cdr3_aa: CASSLINTEAFF
cdr3_nt: TGCGCCAGCAGCTTGATCAACACTGAAGCTTTCTTT

clone_size: NA
j_call: TRBJ2-2
v_call: TRBV7-3
cdr3_length: 19
d_call: TRBD2
cdr3_aa: CASSLKGLAGAGNTGELFF
cdr3_nt: TGTGCCAGCAGCTTAAAGGGACTAGCGGGAGCGGGGAACACCGGGGAGCTGTTTTTT

clone_size: NA
j_call: TRBJ2-1
v_call: TRBV5-1
cdr3_length: 14
d_call: TRBD2
cdr3_aa: CASSLSGTYNEQFF
cdr3_nt: TGCGCCAGCAGCTTGAGCGGGACCTACAATGAGCAGTTCTTC

clone_size: NA
j_call: TRBJ2-1
v_call: TRBV5-1
cdr3_length: 16
d_call: TRBD2
cdr3_aa: CASSLPLAGTNNEQFF
cdr3_nt: TGCGCCAGCAGCTTGCCCCTAGCGGGTACAAACAATGAGCAGTTCTTC

clone_size: NA
j_call: TRBJ1-2
v_call: TRBV5-6
cdr3_length: 18
d_call: NA
cdr3_aa: CASSLGVVQRGRFYGYTF
cdr3_nt: TGTGCCAGCAGCTTGGGAGTGGTACAGAGGGGACGCTTCTATGGCTACACCTTC

clone_size: NA
j_call: TRBJ1-5
v_call: TRBV28
cdr3_length: 17
d_call: NA
cdr3_aa: CASSLHQGRSGKGPQHF
cdr3_nt: TGTGCCAGCAGTTTACATCAGGGGCGGTCTGGTAAGGGGCCCCAGCATTTT

clone_size: NA
j_call: TRBJ2-7
v_call: TRBV4-3
cdr3_length: 13
d_call: NA
cdr3_aa: CASSHRQFYEQYF
cdr3_nt: TGCGCCAGCAGCCATAGGCAGTTCTACGAGCAGTACTTC

clone_size: NA
j_call: TRBJ2-7
v_call: TRBV4-2
cdr3_length: 14
d_call: NA
cdr3_aa: CASSQEGYRREQYF
cdr3_nt: TGTGCCAGCAGCCAAGAAGGGTATAGGCGCGAGCAGTACTTC

clone_size: NA
j_call: TRBJ2-7
v_call: TRBV28
cdr3_length: 16
d_call: NA
cdr3_aa: CASSLEVVGRNYEQYF
cdr3_nt: TGTGCCAGCAGTTTAGAGGTGGTAGGACGAAACTACGAGCAGTACTTC

clone_size: NA
j_call: TRBJ1-5
v_call: TRBV28
cdr3_length: 13
d_call: TRBD1
cdr3_aa: CASRFTGEGSQHF
cdr3_nt: TGTGCCAGCAGATTTACAGGGGAAGGGTCCCAGCATTTT

clone_size: once
j_call: TRBJ2-4
v_call: TRBV7-2
cdr3_length: 15
d_call: NA
cdr3_aa: CASSLDPAQAALQYF
cdr3_nt: TGTGCCAGCAGCTTAGACCCGGCGCAGGCAGCTCTTCAGTACTTC

clone_size: NA
j_call: TRBJ2-7
v_call: TRBV18
cdr3_length: 14
d_call: TRBD2
cdr3_aa: CASSPGTSVYEQYF
cdr3_nt: TGTGCCAGCTCACCAGGGACTAGCGTCTACGAGCAGTACTTC

clone_size: once
j_call: TRBJ2-7
v_call: TRBV15
cdr3_length: 14
d_call: NA
cdr3_aa: CATSRRRGHYEQYF
cdr3_nt: TGTGCCACCAGCAGACGCAGAGGTCACTACGAGCAGTACTTC

clone_size: NA
j_call: TRBJ2-1
v_call: TRBV7-9
cdr3_length: 14
d_call: TRBD1
cdr3_aa: CASSSMGQGPEQFF
cdr3_nt: TGTGCCAGCAGCTCAATGGGACAGGGGCCGGAGCAGTTCTTC

clone_size: NA
j_call: TRBJ1-5
v_call: TRBV6-6
cdr3_length: 14
d_call: NA
cdr3_aa: CASSQPQGPQPQHF
cdr3_nt: TGTGCCAGCAGCCAACCCCAGGGGCCTCAGCCCCAGCATTTT

clone_size: NA
j_call: TRBJ2-2
v_call: TRBV7-2
cdr3_length: 14
d_call: NA
cdr3_aa: CASSLEQNTGELFF
cdr3_nt: TGTGCCAGCAGCTTAGAGCAAAACACCGGGGAGCTGTTTTTT

clone_size: NA
j_call: TRBJ2-5
v_call: TRBV29-1
cdr3_length: 13
d_call: NA
cdr3_aa: CSVTRQIQETQYF
cdr3_nt: TGCAGCGTTACACGACAGATACAAGAGACCCAGTACTTC

clone_size: NA
j_call: TRBJ1-1
v_call: TRBV28
cdr3_length: 14
d_call: NA
cdr3_aa: CASSFYFPRSEAFF
cdr3_nt: TGTGCCAGCAGTTTCTACTTCCCCCGGTCTGAAGCTTTCTTT

clone_size: NA
j_call: TRBJ2-7
v_call: TRBV27
cdr3_length: 18
d_call: TRBD2
cdr3_aa: CASSFQRSGGALVYEQYF
cdr3_nt: TGTGCCAGCAGTTTTCAGAGATCCGGGGGGGCCCTGGTCTACGAGCAGTACTTC

clone_size: NA
j_call: TRBJ1-1
v_call: TRBV7-9
cdr3_length: 15
d_call: NA
cdr3_aa: CASSFSPLMDTEAFF
cdr3_nt: TGTGCCAGCAGCTTTTCTCCCCTTATGGACACTGAAGCTTTCTTT

clone_size: NA
j_call: TRBJ2-1
v_call: TRBV7-9
cdr3_length: 13
d_call: TRBD2
cdr3_aa: CASRLAGVGEQFF
cdr3_nt: TGTGCCAGCAGACTAGCGGGAGTCGGTGAGCAGTTCTTC

clone_size: NA
j_call: TRBJ2-1
v_call: TRBV6-6
cdr3_length: 16
d_call: TRBD2
cdr3_aa: CASRGGAGGFGNEQFF
cdr3_nt: TGTGCCAGCAGGGGGGGAGCGGGAGGATTCGGGAATGAGCAGTTCTTC

clone_size: NA
j_call: TRBJ2-2
v_call: TRBV5-6
cdr3_length: 14
d_call: NA
cdr3_aa: CASSLPEGTGELFF
cdr3_nt: TGTGCCAGCAGCCTCCCGGAGGGAACCGGGGAGCTGTTTTTT

clone_size: NA
j_call: TRBJ1-1
v_call: TRBV18
cdr3_length: 15
d_call: TRBD1
cdr3_aa: CASSPQQGRDTEAFF
cdr3_nt: TGTGCCAGCTCACCACAACAGGGGAGAGACACTGAAGCTTTCTTT

clone_size: once
j_call: TRBJ2-1
v_call: TRBV19
cdr3_length: 16
d_call: TRBD1
cdr3_aa: CASSIGAGGSYNEQFF
cdr3_nt: TGTGCCAGTAGTATTGGCGCAGGGGGCTCCTACAATGAGCAGTTCTTC

clone_size: NA
j_call: TRBJ1-1
v_call: TRBV12-5
cdr3_length: 12
d_call: NA
cdr3_aa: CASGTGNTEAFF
cdr3_nt: TGTGCTAGTGGTACAGGGAACACTGAAGCTTTCTTT

clone_size: NA
j_call: TRBJ2-3
v_call: TRBV9
cdr3_length: 15
d_call: TRBD1
cdr3_aa: CASSADRGRTDTQYF
cdr3_nt: TGTGCCAGCAGCGCGGACAGGGGGCGCACAGATACGCAGTATTTT

clone_size: NA
j_call: TRBJ2-7
v_call: TRBV7-2
cdr3_length: 13
d_call: NA
cdr3_aa: CASSLGKTYEQYF
cdr3_nt: TGTGCCAGCAGCTTAGGGAAAACCTACGAGCAGTACTTC

clone_size: NA
j_call: TRBJ2-7
v_call: TRBV5-5
cdr3_length: 11
d_call: NA
cdr3_aa: CASSLQYEQYF
cdr3_nt: TGTGCCAGCAGCCTCCAGTACGAGCAGTACTTC

clone_size: once
j_call: TRBJ1-3
v_call: TRBV2
cdr3_length: 16
d_call: TRBD1
cdr3_aa: CASSSTGLSSGNTIYF
cdr3_nt: TGTGCCAGCAGTTCGACAGGGCTCAGCTCTGGAAACACCATATATTTT

clone_size: NA
j_call: TRBJ2-3
v_call: TRBV7-6
cdr3_length: 15
d_call: NA
cdr3_aa: CASSLAWSHTDTQYF
cdr3_nt: TGTGCCAGCAGCTTAGCATGGTCTCACACAGATACGCAGTATTTT

clone_size: NA
j_call: TRBJ1-1
v_call: TRBV28
cdr3_length: 15
d_call: NA
cdr3_aa: CASSLSGRVNTEAFF
cdr3_nt: TGTGCCAGCAGTTTATCCGGACGGGTCAACACTGAAGCTTTCTTT

clone_size: few
j_call: TRBJ1-5
v_call: TRBV7-9
cdr3_length: 9
d_call: NA
cdr3_aa: CASPEPQHF
cdr3_nt: TGTGCCAGCCCGGAGCCCCAGCATTTT

clone_size: NA
j_call: TRBJ2-1
v_call: TRBV5-1
cdr3_length: 15
d_call: TRBD2
cdr3_aa: CASSAGLAGKDEQFF
cdr3_nt: TGCGCCAGCAGCGCCGGACTAGCGGGAAAGGATGAGCAGTTCTTC

clone_size: NA
j_call: TRBJ1-2
v_call: TRBV5-6
cdr3_length: 14
d_call: NA
cdr3_aa: CASSLDGVAYGYTF
cdr3_nt: TGTGCCAGCAGCTTGGATGGGGTTGCGTATGGCTACACCTTC

clone_size: NA
j_call: TRBJ2-5
v_call: TRBV2
cdr3_length: 16
d_call: TRBD2
cdr3_aa: CASRVGPGGRKETQYF
cdr3_nt: TGTGCCAGCAGGGTCGGACCGGGAGGGAGGAAAGAGACCCAGTACTTC

clone_size: NA
j_call: TRBJ2-1
v_call: TRBV7-2
cdr3_length: 15
d_call: TRBD2
cdr3_aa: CASSQSGRAYNEQFF
cdr3_nt: TGTGCCAGCAGCCAGAGCGGGAGGGCCTACAATGAGCAGTTCTTC